This TCR beta chain emerged from a study of spatial heterogeneity in lung cancer. Ten or more counts support this clonotype. One entry per CDR3 protein, called by TCRdb with MiXCR from the 5' RACE reads. The sample holds 35,000 to 55,000 distinct CDR3 sequences, 6.5% to 7% seen once. The time point denotes: sample taken at primary tumor resection. The donor population consisted of under 75 patients with untreated, early-stage non-small cell lung cancer. Tumor, nontumor lung or frozen PBMC supplied whole RNA, sequenced without sorting. The germline V gene has CDR1 SQVTM and CDR2 ANQGSEA. The V gene end was trimmed by 0 bases and the J gene end by 7 bases; junction bases not matched to a gene: 5. The CDR3 covers 13 residues.

The TCR sequence derives from a female donor with early-stage non-small cell lung cancer. Specimen: PBMCs, collected at surgery. The chain recombines TRBV29-1 with TRBJ1-2; TRBD1 matches 7 bases. CDR3 loop: CSVEEDRLFGYTF. The CDR3 DNA is TGCAGCGTTGAAGAGGACAGGCTTTTTGGCTACACCTTC.